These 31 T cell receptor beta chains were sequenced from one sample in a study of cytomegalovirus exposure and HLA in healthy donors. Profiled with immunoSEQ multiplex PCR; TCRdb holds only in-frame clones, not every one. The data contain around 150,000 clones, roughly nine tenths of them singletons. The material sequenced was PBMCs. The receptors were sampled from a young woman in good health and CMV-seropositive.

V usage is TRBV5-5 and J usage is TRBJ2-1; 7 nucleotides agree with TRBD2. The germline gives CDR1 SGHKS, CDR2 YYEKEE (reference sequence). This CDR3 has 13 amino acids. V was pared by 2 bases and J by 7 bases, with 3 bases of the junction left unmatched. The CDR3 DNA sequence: TGTGCCAGCAGCTTCGTCGGGAGGAATGAGCAGTTCTTC. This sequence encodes CASSFVGRNEQFF.

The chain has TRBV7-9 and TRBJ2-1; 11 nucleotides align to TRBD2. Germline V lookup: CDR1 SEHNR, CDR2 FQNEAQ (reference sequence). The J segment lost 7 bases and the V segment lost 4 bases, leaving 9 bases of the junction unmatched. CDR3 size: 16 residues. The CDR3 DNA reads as TGTGCCAGCAGCTCTGGGGCTAGCGGGGGGAGGAATGAGCAGTTCTTC. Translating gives CASSSGASGGRNEQFF. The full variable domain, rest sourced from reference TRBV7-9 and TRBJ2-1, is DTGVSQNPRHKITKRGQNVTFRCDPISEHNRLYWYRQTLGQGPEFLTYFQNEAQLEKSRLLSDRFSAERPKGSFSTLEIQRTEQGDSAMYLCASSSGASGGRNEQFFGPGTRLTVL.

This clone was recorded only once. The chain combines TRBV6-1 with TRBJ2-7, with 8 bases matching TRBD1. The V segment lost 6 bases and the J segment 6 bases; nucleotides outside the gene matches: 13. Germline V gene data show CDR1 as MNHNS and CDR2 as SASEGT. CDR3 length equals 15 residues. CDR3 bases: TGTGCCAGCAGGACGGACAGGGCTACCGTCGGCGAGCAGTACTTC. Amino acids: CASRTDRATVGEQYF.

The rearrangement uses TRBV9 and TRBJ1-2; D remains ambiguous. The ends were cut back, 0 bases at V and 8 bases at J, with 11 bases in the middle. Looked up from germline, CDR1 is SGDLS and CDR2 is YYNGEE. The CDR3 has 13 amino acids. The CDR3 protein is CASSVAEADGYTF. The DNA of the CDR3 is TGTGCCAGCAGCGTAGCCGAGGCTGACGGCTACACCTTC.

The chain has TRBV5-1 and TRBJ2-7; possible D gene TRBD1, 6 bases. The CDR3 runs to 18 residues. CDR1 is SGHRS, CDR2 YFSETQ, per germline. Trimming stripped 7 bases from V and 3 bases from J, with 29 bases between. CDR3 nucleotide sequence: TGCGCCAGCCGATCTTCCAGAGGGCCCCAGACAGGCAGCTACGAGCAGTACTTC. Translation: CASRSSRGPQTGSYEQYF.

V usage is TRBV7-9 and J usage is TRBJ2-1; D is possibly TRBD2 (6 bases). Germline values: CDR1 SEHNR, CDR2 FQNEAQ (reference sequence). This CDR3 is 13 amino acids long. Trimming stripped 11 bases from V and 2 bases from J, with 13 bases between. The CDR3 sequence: CACQRATYNEQFF. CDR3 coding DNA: TGTGCCTGTCAGCGGGCCACCTACAATGAGCAGTTCTTC.

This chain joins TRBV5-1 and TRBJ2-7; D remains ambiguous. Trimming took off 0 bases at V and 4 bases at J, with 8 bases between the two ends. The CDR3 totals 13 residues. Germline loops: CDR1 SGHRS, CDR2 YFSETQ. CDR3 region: CASSLVSGYEQYF. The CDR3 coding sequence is TGCGCCAGCAGCTTGGTGTCCGGGTACGAGCAGTACTTC.

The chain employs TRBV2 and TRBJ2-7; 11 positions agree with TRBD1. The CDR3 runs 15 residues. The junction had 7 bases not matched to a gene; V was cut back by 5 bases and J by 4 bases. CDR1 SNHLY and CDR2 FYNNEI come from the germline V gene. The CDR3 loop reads CASSRGQGAVYEQYF. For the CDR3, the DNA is TGTGCCAGCAGTCGAGGACAGGGGGCGGTTTACGAGCAGTACTTC.

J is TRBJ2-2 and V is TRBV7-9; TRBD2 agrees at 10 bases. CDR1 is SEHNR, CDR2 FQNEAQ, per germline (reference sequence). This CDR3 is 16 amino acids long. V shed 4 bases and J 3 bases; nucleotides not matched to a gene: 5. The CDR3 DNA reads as TGTGCCAGCAGCTACGGGACTAGCGCCTACACCGGGGAGCTGTTTTTT. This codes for CASSYGTSAYTGELFF.

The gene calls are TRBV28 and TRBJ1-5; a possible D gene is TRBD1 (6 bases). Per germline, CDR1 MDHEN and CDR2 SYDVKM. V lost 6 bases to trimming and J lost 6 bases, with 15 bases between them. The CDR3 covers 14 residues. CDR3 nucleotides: TGTGCCAGCAGCCGGGGGGGGCGCGCTCAGCCCCAGCATTTT. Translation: CASSRGGRAQPQHF.

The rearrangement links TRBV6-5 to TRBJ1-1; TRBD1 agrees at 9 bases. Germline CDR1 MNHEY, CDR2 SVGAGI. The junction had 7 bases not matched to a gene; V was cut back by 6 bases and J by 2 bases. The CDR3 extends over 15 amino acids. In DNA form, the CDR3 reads TGTGCCAGCAGCCCGATACAGGGGGCAAACACTGAAGCTTTCTTT. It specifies CASSPIQGANTEAFF.

The CDR3 protein is CSVEQGAAEETQYF. In DNA, the CDR3 is TGCAGCGTTGAACAGGGGGCAGCGGAGGAGACCCAGTACTTC. The chain couples TRBV29-1 to TRBJ2-5; 8 bases fit TRBD1. V was pared by 2 bases and J by 5 bases, with 7 bases of the junction left unmatched. The CDR3 is 14 amino acids. Germline V lookup: CDR1 SQVTM, CDR2 ANQGSEA.

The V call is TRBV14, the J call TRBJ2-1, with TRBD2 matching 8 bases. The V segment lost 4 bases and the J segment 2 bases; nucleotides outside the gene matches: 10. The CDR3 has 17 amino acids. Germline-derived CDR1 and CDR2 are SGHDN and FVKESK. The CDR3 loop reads CASSRQAGGWTYNEQFF. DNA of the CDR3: TGTGCCAGCAGCCGTCAGGCGGGGGGTTGGACCTACAATGAGCAGTTCTTC. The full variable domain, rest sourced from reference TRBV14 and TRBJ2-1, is EAGVTQFPSHSVIEKGQTVTLRCDPISGHDNLYWYRRVMGKEIKFLLHFVKESKQDESGMPNNRFLAERTGGTYSTLKVQPAELEDSGVYFCASSRQAGGWTYNEQFFGPGTRLTVL.

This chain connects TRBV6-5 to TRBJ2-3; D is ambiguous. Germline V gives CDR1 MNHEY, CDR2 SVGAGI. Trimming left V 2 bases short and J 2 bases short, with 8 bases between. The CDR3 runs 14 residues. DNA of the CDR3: TGTGCCAGCAGTTACGGCCCCTTCACAGATACGCAGTATTTT. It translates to CASSYGPFTDTQYF.

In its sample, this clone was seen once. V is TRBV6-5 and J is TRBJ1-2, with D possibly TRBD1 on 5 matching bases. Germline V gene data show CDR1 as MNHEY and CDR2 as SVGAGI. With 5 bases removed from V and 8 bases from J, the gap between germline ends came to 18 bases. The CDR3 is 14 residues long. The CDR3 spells CASSNGAGKGGYTF. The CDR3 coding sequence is TGTGCCAGCAGTAATGGGGCAGGAAAGGGAGGCTACACCTTC.

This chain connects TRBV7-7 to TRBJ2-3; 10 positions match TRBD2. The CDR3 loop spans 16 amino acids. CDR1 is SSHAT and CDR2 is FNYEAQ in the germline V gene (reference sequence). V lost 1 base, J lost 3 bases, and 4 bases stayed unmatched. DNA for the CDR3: TGTGCCAGCAGCTTAGGAGCGGGGGGGCCGACAGATACGCAGTATTTT. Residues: CASSLGAGGPTDTQYF.

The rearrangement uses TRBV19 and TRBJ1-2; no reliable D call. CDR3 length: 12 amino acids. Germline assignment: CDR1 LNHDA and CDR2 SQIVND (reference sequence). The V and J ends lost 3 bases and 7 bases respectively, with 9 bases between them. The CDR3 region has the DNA TGTGCCAGTAGTATCACACCGGGTGGCTACACCTTC. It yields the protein CASSITPGGYTF.

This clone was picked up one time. DNA of the CDR3: TGTGCCAGCAGTCAAGACAGGGCCTACGAGCAGTACTTC. This sequence encodes CASSQDRAYEQYF. The rearrangement links TRBV6-1 to TRBJ2-7; TRBD1 matches 7 bases. Germline assignment: CDR1 MNHNS and CDR2 SASEGT. J lost 2 bases, V lost 5 bases, and 3 bases had no gene match. The CDR3 runs to 13 residues.

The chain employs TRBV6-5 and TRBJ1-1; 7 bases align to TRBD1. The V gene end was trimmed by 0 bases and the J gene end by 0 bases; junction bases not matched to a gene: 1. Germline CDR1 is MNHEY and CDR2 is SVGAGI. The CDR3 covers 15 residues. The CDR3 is CASSYSTGLNTEAFF. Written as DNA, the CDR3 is TGTGCCAGCAGTTACTCGACAGGGTTGAACACTGAAGCTTTCTTT.

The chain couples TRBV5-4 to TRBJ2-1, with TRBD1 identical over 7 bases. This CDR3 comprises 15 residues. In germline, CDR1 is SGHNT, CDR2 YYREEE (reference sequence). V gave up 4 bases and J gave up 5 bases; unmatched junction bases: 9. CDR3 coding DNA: TGTGCCAGCAGCAACCCGGGACAGATCAACAATGAGCAGTTCTTC. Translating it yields CASSNPGQINNEQFF.

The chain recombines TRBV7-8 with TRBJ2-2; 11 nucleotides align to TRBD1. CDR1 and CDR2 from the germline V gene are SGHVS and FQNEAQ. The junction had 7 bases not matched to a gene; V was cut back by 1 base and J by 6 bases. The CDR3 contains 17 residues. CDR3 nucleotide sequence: TGTGCCAGCAGCTTAGTCGGGACAGGGGGTAGGGCCGGGGAGCTGTTTTTT. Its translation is CASSLVGTGGRAGELFF.

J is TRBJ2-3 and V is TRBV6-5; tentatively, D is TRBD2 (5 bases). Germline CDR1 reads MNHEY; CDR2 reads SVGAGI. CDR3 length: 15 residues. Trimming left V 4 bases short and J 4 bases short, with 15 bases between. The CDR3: CASSSPPPEADTQYF. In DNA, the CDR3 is TGTGCCAGCAGTTCACCACCCCCGGAGGCAGATACGCAGTATTTT.

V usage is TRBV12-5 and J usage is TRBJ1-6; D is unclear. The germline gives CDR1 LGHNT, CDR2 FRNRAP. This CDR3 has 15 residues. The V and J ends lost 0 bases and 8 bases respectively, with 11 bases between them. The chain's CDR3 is CASGLVLDGDSPLHF. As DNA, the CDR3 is TGTGCTAGTGGTTTGGTACTAGACGGAGATTCACCCCTCCACTTT.

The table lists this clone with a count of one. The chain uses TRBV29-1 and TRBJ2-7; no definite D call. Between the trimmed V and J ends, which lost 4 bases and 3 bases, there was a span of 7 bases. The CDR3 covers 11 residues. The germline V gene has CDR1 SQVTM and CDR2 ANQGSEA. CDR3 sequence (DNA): TGCAGCGTTGTTAACATCTACGAGCAGTACTTC. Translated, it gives CSVVNIYEQYF.

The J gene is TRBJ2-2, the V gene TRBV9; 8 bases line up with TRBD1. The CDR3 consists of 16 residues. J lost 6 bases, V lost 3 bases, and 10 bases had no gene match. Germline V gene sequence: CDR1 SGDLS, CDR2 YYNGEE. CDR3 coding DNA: TGTGCCAGCAGCGGCAGACAGGGGTTTAACGCCGGGGAGCTGTTTTTT. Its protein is CASSGRQGFNAGELFF.

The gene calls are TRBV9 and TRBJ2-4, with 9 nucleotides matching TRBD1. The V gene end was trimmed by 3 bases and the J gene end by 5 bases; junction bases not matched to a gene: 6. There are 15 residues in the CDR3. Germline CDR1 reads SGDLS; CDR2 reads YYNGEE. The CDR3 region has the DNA TGTGCCAGCAGCGCCCCGGGACAGGGAGAAAACATTCAGTACTTC. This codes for CASSAPGQGENIQYF.

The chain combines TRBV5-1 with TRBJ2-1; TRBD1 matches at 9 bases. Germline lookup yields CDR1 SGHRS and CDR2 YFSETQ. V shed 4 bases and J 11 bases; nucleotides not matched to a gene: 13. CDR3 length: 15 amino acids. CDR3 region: CASSHGTGFRDKQFF. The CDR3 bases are TGCGCCAGCAGCCACGGGACAGGGTTCCGGGATAAGCAGTTCTTC.

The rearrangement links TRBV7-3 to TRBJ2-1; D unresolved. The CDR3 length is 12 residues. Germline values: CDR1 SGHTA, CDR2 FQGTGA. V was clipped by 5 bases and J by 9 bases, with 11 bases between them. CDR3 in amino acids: CASSPGVGEQFF. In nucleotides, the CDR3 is TGTGCCAGCAGCCCTGGAGTTGGTGAGCAGTTCTTC. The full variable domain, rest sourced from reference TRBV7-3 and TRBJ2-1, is GAGVSQTPSNKVTEKGKYVELRCDPISGHTALYWYRQSLGQGPEFLIYFQGTGAADDSGLPNDRFFAVRPEGSVSTLKIQRTERGDSAVYLCASSPGVGEQFFGPGTRLTVL.

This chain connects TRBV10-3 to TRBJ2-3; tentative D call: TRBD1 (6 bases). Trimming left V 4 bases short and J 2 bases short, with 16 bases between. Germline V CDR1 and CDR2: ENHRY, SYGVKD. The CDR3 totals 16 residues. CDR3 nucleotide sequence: TGTGCCATCAGTGCCTACAGGGTTCGGGACACAGATACGCAGTATTTT. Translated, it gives CAISAYRVRDTDTQYF.

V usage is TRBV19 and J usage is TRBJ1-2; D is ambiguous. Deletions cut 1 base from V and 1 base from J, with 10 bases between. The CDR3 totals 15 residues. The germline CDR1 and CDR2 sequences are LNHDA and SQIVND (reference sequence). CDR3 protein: CASSIVGGFNYGYTF. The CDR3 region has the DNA TGTGCCAGTAGTATAGTTGGAGGGTTTAACTATGGCTACACCTTC.

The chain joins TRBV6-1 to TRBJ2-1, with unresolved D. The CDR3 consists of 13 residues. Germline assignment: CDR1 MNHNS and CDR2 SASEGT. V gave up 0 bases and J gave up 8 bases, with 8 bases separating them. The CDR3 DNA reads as TGTGCCAGCAGTGAAGCGCGGTACGATGAGCAGTTCTTC. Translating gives CASSEARYDEQFF.